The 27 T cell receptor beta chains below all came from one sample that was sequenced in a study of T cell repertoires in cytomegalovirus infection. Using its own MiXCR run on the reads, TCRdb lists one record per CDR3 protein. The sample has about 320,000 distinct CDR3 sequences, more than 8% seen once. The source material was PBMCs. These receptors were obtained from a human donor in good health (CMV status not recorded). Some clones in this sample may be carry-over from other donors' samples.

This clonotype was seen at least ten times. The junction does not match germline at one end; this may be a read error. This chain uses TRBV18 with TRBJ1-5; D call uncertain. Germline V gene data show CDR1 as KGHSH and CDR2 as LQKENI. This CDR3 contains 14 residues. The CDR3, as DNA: TGCGCCAGCAGCCCGGGCCAAAGCAATCAGCCCCAGCATTTT. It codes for CASSPGQSNQPQHF.

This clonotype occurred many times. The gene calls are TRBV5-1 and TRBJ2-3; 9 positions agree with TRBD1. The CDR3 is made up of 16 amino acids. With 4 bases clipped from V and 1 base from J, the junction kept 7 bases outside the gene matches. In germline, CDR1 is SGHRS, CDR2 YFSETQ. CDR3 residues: CASSPNRGRGTDTQYF. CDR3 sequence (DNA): TGCGCCAGCAGCCCGAACAGGGGGCGCGGCACAGATACGCAGTATTTT.

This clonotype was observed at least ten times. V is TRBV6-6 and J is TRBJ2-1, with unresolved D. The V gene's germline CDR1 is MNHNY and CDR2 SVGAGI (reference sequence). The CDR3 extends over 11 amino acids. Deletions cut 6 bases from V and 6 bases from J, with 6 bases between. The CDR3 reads CASSSSNEQFF. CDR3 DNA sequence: TGTGCCAGCAGCTCTAGCAATGAGCAGTTCTTC.

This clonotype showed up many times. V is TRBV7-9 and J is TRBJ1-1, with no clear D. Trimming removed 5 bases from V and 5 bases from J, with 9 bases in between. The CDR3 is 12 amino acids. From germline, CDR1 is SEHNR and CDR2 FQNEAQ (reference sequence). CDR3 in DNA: TGTGCCAGCAGCCCCCGAGAAACTGAAGCTTTCTTT. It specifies CASSPRETEAFF. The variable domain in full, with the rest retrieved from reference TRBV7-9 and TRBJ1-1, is DTGVSQNPRHKITKRGQNVTFRCDPISEHNRLYWYRQTLGQGPEFLTYFQNEAQLEKSRLLSDRFSAERPKGSFSTLEIQRTEQGDSAMYLCASSPRETEAFFGQGTRLTVV.

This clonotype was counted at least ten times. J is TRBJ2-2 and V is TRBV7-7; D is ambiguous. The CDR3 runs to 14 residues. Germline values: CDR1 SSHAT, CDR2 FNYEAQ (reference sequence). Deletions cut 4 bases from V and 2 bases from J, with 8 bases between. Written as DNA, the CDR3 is TGTGCCAGCAGCTCGCCCCCCAACACCGGGGAGCTGTTTTTT. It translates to CASSSPPNTGELFF.

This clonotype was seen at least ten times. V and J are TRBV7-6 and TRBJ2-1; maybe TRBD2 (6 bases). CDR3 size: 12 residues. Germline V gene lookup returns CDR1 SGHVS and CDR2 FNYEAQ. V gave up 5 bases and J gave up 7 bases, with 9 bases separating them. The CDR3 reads CASSPRENEQFF. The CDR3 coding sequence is TGTGCCAGCAGCCCCCGGGAGAATGAGCAGTTCTTC.

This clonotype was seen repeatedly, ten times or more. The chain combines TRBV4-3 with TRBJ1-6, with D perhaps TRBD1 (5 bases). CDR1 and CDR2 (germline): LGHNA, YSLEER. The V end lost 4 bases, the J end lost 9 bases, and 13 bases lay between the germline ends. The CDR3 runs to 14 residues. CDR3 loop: CASSPGTGGSPLHF. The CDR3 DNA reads TGCGCCAGCAGCCCCGGGACTGGAGGTTCACCCCTCCACTTT.

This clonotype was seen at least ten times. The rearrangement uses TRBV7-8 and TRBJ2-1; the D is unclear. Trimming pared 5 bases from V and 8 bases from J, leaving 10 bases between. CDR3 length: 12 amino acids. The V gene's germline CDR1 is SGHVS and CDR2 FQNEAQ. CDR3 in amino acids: CASSQGTHEQFF. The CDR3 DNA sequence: TGTGCCAGCAGCCAAGGAACCCATGAGCAGTTCTTC. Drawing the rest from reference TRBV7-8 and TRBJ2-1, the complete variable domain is GAGVSQSPRYKVAKRGQDVALRCDPISGHVSLFWYQQALGQGPEFLTYFQNEAQLDKSGLPSDRFFAERPEGSVSTLKIQRTQQEDSAVYLCASSQGTHEQFFGPGTRLTVL.

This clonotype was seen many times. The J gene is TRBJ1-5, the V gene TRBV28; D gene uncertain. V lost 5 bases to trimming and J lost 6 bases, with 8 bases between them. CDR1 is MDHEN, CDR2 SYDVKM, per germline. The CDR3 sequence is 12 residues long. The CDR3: CASSPRSQPQHF. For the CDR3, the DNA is TGTGCCAGCAGTCCTCGAAGTCAGCCCCAGCATTTT.

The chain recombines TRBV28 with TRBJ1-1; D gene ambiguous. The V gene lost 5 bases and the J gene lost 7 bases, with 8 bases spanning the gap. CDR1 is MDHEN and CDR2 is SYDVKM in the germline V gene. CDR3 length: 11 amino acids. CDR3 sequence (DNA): TGTGCCAGCAGTCGGACGGTTGAAGCTTTCTTT. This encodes CASSRTVEAFF.

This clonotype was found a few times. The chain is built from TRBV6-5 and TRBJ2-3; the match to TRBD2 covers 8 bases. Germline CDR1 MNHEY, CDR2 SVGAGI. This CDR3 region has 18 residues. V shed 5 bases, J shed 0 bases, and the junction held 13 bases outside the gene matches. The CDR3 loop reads CASSPFRTSHTSTDTQYF. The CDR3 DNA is TGTGCCAGCAGTCCTTTCCGGACTAGCCACACTAGCACAGATACGCAGTATTTT.

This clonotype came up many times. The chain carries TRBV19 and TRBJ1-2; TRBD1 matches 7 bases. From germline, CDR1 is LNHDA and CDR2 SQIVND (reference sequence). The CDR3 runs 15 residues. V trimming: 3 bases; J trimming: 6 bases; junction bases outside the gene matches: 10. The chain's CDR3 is CASSILTGRGDGYTF. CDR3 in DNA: TGTGCCAGTAGTATCCTGACAGGGAGAGGTGATGGCTACACCTTC.

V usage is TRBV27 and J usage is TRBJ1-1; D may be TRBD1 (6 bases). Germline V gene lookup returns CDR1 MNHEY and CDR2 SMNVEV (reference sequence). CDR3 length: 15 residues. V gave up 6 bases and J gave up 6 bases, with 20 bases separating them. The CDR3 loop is CASRPLLGGSAEAFF. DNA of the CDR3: TGTGCCAGCAGACCACTACTAGGGGGGTCCGCTGAAGCTTTCTTT.

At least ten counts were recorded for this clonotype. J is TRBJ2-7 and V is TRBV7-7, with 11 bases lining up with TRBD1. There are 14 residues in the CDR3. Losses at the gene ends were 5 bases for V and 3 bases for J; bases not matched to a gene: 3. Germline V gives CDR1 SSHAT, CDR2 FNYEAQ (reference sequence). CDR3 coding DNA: TGTGCCAGCAGCCCTGGGACAGGGGGCTACGAGCAGTACTTC. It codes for CASSPGTGGYEQYF.

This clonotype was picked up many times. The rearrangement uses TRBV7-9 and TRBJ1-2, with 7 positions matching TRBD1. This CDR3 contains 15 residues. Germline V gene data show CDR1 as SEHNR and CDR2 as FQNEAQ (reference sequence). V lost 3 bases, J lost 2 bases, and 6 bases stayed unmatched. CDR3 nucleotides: TGTGCCAGCAGCTTCGCTGACAGGGACAACTATGGCTACACCTTC. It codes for CASSFADRDNYGYTF.

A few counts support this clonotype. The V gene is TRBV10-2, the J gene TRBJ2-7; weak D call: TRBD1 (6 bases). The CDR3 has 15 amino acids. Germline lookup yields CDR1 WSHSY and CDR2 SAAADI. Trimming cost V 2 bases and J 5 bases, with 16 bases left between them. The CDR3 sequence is CASSEKGVWRNEQYF. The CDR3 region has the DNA TGCGCCAGCAGTGAGAAGGGGGTTTGGCGGAACGAGCAGTACTTC.

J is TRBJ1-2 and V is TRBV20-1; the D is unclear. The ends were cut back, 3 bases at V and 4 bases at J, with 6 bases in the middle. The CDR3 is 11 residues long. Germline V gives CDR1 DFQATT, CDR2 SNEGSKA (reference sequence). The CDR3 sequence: CSARTTYGYTF. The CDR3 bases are TGCAGTGCTAGGACAACCTATGGCTACACCTTC.

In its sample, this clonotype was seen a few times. DNA for the CDR3: TGTGCCAGCAGCAAACTGCTAGCGGGGGGAACAGATACGCAGTATTTT. Encoded protein: CASSKLLAGGTDTQYF. The chain joins TRBV7-2 to TRBJ2-3; TRBD2 agrees at 11 bases. Trimming took 5 bases from V and 3 from J; bases not matched to a gene: 7. The CDR3 totals 16 residues. Germline V gene lookup returns CDR1 SGHTA and CDR2 FQGNSA.

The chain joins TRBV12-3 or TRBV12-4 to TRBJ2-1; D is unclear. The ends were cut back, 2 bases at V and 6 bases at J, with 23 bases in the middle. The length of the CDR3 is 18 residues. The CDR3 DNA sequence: TGTGCCAGCAGTTTACGATCCAGGTTCTACTTTGTACGCAATGAGCAGTTCTTC. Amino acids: CASSLRSRFYFVRNEQFF.

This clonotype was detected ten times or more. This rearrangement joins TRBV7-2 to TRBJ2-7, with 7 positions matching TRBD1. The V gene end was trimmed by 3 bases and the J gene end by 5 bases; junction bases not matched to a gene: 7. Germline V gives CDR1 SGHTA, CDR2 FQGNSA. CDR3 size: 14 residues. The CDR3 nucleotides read TGTGCCAGCAGCTTTATGAGGGGGCGCGACGAGCAGTACTTC. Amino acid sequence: CASSFMRGRDEQYF.

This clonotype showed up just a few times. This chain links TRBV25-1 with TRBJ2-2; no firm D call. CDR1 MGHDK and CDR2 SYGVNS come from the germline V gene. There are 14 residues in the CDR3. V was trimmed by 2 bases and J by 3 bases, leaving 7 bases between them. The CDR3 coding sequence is TGTGCCAGCAGTGAAACACCGTACACCGGGGAGCTGTTTTTT. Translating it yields CASSETPYTGELFF. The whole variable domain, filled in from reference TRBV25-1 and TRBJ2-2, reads EADIYQTPRYLVIGTGKKITLECSQTMGHDKMYWYQQDPGMELHLIHYSYGVNSTEKGDLSSESTVSRIRTEHFPLTLESARPSHTSQYLCASSETPYTGELFFGEGSRLTVL.

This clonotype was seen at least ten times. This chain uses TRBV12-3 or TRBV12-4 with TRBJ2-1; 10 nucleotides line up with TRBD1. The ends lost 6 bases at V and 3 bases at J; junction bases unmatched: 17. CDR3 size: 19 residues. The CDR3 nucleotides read TGTGCCAGCAGCTCACGACCTGTGGACAGGGGGAAGTACTACAATGAGCAGTTCTTC. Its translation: CASSSRPVDRGKYYNEQFF.

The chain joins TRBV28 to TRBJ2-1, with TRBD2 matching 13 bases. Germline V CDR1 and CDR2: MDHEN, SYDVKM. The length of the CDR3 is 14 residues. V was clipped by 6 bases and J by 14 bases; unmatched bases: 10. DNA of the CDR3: TGTGCCAGCAGATCCGGGACTAGCGGGACCAGCGAGTTCTTC. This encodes CASRSGTSGTSEFF.

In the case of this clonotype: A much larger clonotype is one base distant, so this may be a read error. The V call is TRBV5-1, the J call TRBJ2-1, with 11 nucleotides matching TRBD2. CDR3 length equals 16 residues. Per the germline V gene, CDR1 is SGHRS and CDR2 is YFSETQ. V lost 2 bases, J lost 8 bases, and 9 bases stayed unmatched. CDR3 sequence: CASSLGTSGRSYEQFF. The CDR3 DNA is TGCGCCAGCAGCTTAGGAACTAGCGGGAGATCCTATGAGCAGTTCTTC.

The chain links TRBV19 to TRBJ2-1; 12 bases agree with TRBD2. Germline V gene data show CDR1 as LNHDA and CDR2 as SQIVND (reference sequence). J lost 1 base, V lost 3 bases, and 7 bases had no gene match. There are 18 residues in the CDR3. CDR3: CASSIKLAGGLSYNEQFF. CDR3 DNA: TGTGCCAGTAGTATCAAACTAGCGGGAGGTTTGTCCTACAATGAGCAGTTCTTC.

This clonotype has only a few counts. CDR3: CASRTSGVSYEQYF. The DNA of the CDR3 is TGTGCCAGCAGAACGAGCGGGGTCTCCTACGAGCAGTACTTC. The rearrangement uses TRBV6-2 or TRBV6-3 and TRBJ2-7; 7 positions agree with TRBD2. This CDR3 region has 14 residues. Germline CDR1 reads MNHEY; CDR2 reads SVGEGT. Trimming removed 6 bases from V and 0 bases from J; junction bases left unmatched: 5.

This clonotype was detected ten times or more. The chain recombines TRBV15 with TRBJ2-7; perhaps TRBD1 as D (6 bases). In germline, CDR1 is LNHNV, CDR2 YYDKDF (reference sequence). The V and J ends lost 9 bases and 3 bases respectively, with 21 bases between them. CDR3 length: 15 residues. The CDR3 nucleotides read TGTGCCACTTCCTTAGGACAGACAACAATCTACGAGCAGTACTTC. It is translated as CATSLGQTTIYEQYF.